Each of the 6 T cell receptor beta chains below was sequenced from the same sample in a study of blood T cell repertoires in COVID-19. Clones were sequenced by immunoSEQ multiplex PCR, and TCRdb holds only the in-frame ones, with some missing. This sample carries 220,000 or so clones, 80% to 85% of them seen once, and the ten largest clones take about 2.4%. The sequenced sample was peripheral blood. The receptor source for this set is a woman in her sixties or seventies with acute or convalescent COVID-19.

The chain couples TRBV6-5 to TRBJ1-2; D perhaps matches TRBD1 (6 bases). Trimming removed 11 bases at V and 5 bases at J, with 21 bases between. Germline assignment: CDR1 MNHEY and CDR2 SVGAGI. The CDR3 runs to 14 residues. The CDR3 is CAARRTAASYGYTF. The DNA for the CDR3 is TGTGCCGCCCGGCGGACAGCCGCCTCATATGGCTACACCTTC.

The J gene is TRBJ1-2, the V gene TRBV28; 8 bases are a match to TRBD1. The CDR3 has 15 residues. With 1 base clipped from V and 4 bases from J, the junction kept 5 bases outside the gene matches. Germline CDR1 reads MDHEN; CDR2 reads SYDVKM. CDR3 in amino acids: CASSLSPGGSYGYTF. The CDR3 coding sequence is TGTGCCAGCAGTTTATCCCCAGGGGGCAGCTATGGCTACACCTTC.

The chain joins TRBV2 to TRBJ1-2, with 7 nucleotides matching TRBD1. CDR1 and CDR2 (germline): SNHLY, FYNNEI. The CDR3 spans 15 residues. Trimming at V came to 4 bases and at J to 5 bases, leaving 10 bases not matched to a gene. CDR3 loop: CASSGQGAAAYGYTF. CDR3 DNA: TGTGCCAGCAGTGGACAGGGCGCCGCTGCGTATGGCTACACCTTC.

This clone was counted a single time. The V and J genes are TRBV6-2 or TRBV6-3 and TRBJ2-3; 7 nucleotides line up with TRBD2. The germline V gene has CDR1 MNHEY and CDR2 SVGEGT. J lost 0 bases, V lost 6 bases, and 6 bases had no gene match. This CDR3 has 15 amino acids. The CDR3 loop is CASSQLASSTDTQYF. CDR3 DNA: TGTGCCAGCAGCCAACTAGCGTCTAGCACAGATACGCAGTATTTT.

V is TRBV19 and J is TRBJ2-1, with 9 bases fitting TRBD1. Germline CDR1 LNHDA, CDR2 SQIVND (reference sequence). With 2 bases clipped from V and 6 bases from J, the junction kept 5 bases outside the gene matches. This CDR3 spans 15 amino acids. The CDR3 DNA sequence: TGTGCCAGTAGTATAAGGGACAGGGTGGGCAATGAGCAGTTCTTC. Translation: CASSIRDRVGNEQFF.

The chain has TRBV28 and TRBJ2-7; a weak D match, TRBD1 (5 bases). V was pared by 5 bases and J by 2 bases, with 10 bases between. This CDR3 spans 13 amino acids. The germline V gene encodes CDR1 MDHEN and CDR2 SYDVKM. The CDR3 nucleotides are TGTGCCAGCAGTCCCCCGACAGCCTACGAGCAGTACTTC. Protein: CASSPPTAYEQYF. Supplemented by reference TRBV28 and TRBJ2-7, the full variable domain reads DVKVTQSSRYLVKRTGEKVFLECVQDMDHENMFWYRQDPGLGLRLIYFSYDVKMKEKGDIPEGYSVSREKKERFSLILESASTNQTSMYLCASSPPTAYEQYFGPGTRLTVT.